What follows are 3 T cell receptor beta chains derived from one specimen sequenced in a study of OX40 agonist ivuxolimab in advanced cancers. The library was made by the immunoSEQ multiplex PCR assay. What TCRdb holds here is the immuneACCESS table cut down to in-frame rearrangements. Part of the clones is not present; checked against another copy, under half of the missing clones reflect an unresolved V gene, and the others are unexplained. For this sample there are some 70,000 clones; roughly 87% appear just once. The ten largest account for about 1.3% of the sample. This specimen consisted of CD4+ or CD8+ T cells sorted from blood, obtained in a trial of the OX40 agonist ivuxolimab. The source is an adult with an advanced solid tumor such as melanoma, head and neck, liver or kidney cancer.

Only a few counts were recorded for this clone. The chain joins TRBV9 to TRBJ2-5, with 8 bases lining up with TRBD1. Germline V gene sequence: CDR1 SGDLS, CDR2 YYNGEE. Losses at the gene ends were 0 bases for V and 2 bases for J; bases not matched to a gene: 9. CDR3 length: 17 amino acids. The CDR3 nucleotides read TGTGCCAGCAGCGTAGGGGTCAGGGGGCGGCTACAAGAGACCCAGTACTTC. Amino acids: CASSVGVRGRLQETQYF.

The chain carries TRBV6-5 and TRBJ1-3, with D perhaps TRBD1 (6 bases). V lost 2 bases and J lost 6, with 11 bases in between. The germline gives CDR1 MNHEY, CDR2 SVGAGI. The CDR3 is made up of 14 amino acids. The CDR3 bases are TGTGCCAGCAGTTACCGGCAGGGGTTAAACACCATATATTTT. Translation gives CASSYRQGLNTIYF.

This sequence joins TRBV2 and TRBJ2-7, with TRBD1 identical over 9 bases. Trimming took 6 bases from V and 3 from J; bases not matched to a gene: 6. CDR1 is SNHLY and CDR2 is FYNNEI in the germline V gene. The CDR3 length is 14 residues. As DNA, the CDR3 is TGTGCCAGCAGACGGACAGGGGAGATCTACGAGCAGTACTTC. Translated: CASRRTGEIYEQYF. Combining the CDR3 with reference TRBV2 and TRBJ2-7 gives the whole variable domain EPEVTQTPSHQVTQMGQEVILRCVPISNHLYFYWYRQILGQKVEFLVSFYNNEISEKSEIFDDQFSVERPDGSNFTLKIRSTKLEDSAMYFCASRRTGEIYEQYFGPGTRLTVT.